This TCR beta chain emerged from a study of T cell repertoires in cytomegalovirus infection. Trimming removed 5 bases at V and 4 bases at J, with 14 bases between. The CDR3 is made up of 14 amino acids. Germline loops: CDR1 MNHEY, CDR2 SMNVEV (reference sequence). One entry per CDR3 protein, called by TCRdb with MiXCR from the reads. The sample records 450,000 to 650,000 distinct CDR3 sequences, about 25% being singletons. This TCR came from a human donor in good health (CMV status not recorded). Some clones in this sample may be carry-over from other donors' samples. This chain joins TRBV27 and TRBJ1-2, with D maybe TRBD1 (6 bases). The sequencing sample was made of PBMCs. The CDR3 reads CASSPSGQTYGYTF. The DNA for the CDR3 is TGTGCCAGCAGTCCTTCCGGACAGACCTATGGCTACACCTTC.